These 23 T cell receptor beta chains came from one sample sequenced in a study of cytomegalovirus exposure and HLA in healthy donors. Primers: 60 Vbeta forward and 13 Jbeta reverse. TCRdb's table, derived via immunoSEQ multiplex PCR, lists solely in-frame clones and lacks some. The data show under 150,000 clones, more than 80% seen once. Sequencing used PBMCs. The source of these receptors is a male donor in good health and CMV-seronegative.

The chain recombines TRBV2 with TRBJ1-3; 7 positions agree with TRBD1. This CDR3 region has 14 residues. V dropped 4 bases and J dropped 6; count of bases not matched to a gene: 6. Germline V gene sequence: CDR1 SNHLY, CDR2 FYNNEI. CDR3 protein: CASSGQGRENTIYF. In DNA form, the CDR3 reads TGTGCCAGCAGTGGACAGGGTAGGGAAAACACCATATATTTT.

This clone was seen a handful of times. Its ends do not fully match the called genes, so a read error is possible. This chain uses TRBV4-3 with TRBJ2-6, with TRBD1 as a possible D gene (5 bases). Germline V gene lookup returns CDR1 LGHNA and CDR2 YSLEER. The CDR3 contains 16 residues. CDR3 residues: CASSQDEVSGANGLTF. CDR3 nucleotide sequence: TGCGCCAGCAGCCAAGATGAAGTCTCTGGGGCCAACGGCCTGACTTTC.

This chain joins TRBV7-9 and TRBJ2-5; a possible D gene is TRBD1 (6 bases). The CDR3 is 15 residues long. Germline V gives CDR1 SEHNR, CDR2 FQNEAQ (reference sequence). With 3 bases removed from V and 0 bases from J, the gap between germline ends came to 11 bases. CDR3 sequence (DNA): TGTGCCAGCAGCTTTCGGACAGCGAACCAAGAGACCCAGTACTTC. Translation gives CASSFRTANQETQYF.

The J gene is TRBJ1-6, the V gene TRBV6-1; the D gene is possibly TRBD1 (6 bases). The germline CDR1 and CDR2 sequences are MNHNS and SASEGT. The CDR3 has 14 residues. V lost 3 bases, J lost 6 bases, and 9 bases lay in between. The CDR3 is CASSDGTRNSPLHF. The CDR3 DNA reads TGTGCCAGCAGTGACGGGACACGTAATTCACCCCTCCACTTT.

The V gene is TRBV7-2, the J gene TRBJ1-1; perhaps TRBD1 as D (5 bases). V lost 5 bases, J lost 4 bases, and 14 bases lay in between. Germline CDR1 SGHTA, CDR2 FQGNSA. CDR3 length: 14 residues. CDR3 bases: TGTGCCAGCAGCCGGACACTAGCGGGCACTGAAGCTTTCTTT. Encoded protein: CASSRTLAGTEAFF. The full variable domain, in which reference TRBV7-2 and TRBJ1-1 provide the parts outside the CDR3, is GAGVSQSPSNKVTEKGKDVELRCDPISGHTALYWYRQSLGQGLEFLIYFQGNSAPDKSGLPSDRFSAERTGGSVSTLTIQRTQQEDSAVYLCASSRTLAGTEAFFGQGTRLTVV.

This sequence joins TRBV2 and TRBJ1-1, with D unresolved. The germline V gene encodes CDR1 SNHLY and CDR2 FYNNEI. Trimming removed 7 bases from V and 8 bases from J, with 8 bases in between. The CDR3 sequence is 10 residues long. The CDR3 DNA is TGTGCCAGCAAAAGCCTAGAAGCTTTCTTT. Protein sequence: CASKSLEAFF.

This rearrangement joins TRBV28 to TRBJ1-2; D is unresolved. Trimming shortened V by 1 base and J by 4 bases, and 4 bases separated the two germline ends. The CDR3 has 12 amino acids. CDR1 is MDHEN and CDR2 is SYDVKM in the germline V gene. CDR3 sequence reads: CASSLSSYGYTF. CDR3 DNA sequence: TGTGCCAGCAGTTTATCCAGCTATGGCTACACCTTC.

This chain connects TRBV28 to TRBJ1-2; unclear D gene. CDR3 length: 14 residues. The V end lost 3 bases, the J end lost 4 bases, and 12 bases lay between the germline ends. CDR1 and CDR2 from the germline V gene are MDHEN and SYDVKM. The CDR3 region is CASSLNEGLYGYTF. CDR3 sequence (DNA): TGTGCCAGCAGTTTGAACGAGGGCCTCTATGGCTACACCTTC.

The genes are TRBV30 and TRBJ2-5; 10 bases are shared with TRBD1. The J call may be incorrect, as the DNA end agrees better with TRBJ2-7. This CDR3 spans 14 amino acids. Per germline, CDR1 GTSNPN and CDR2 SVGIG (reference sequence). CDR3 loop: CAWSGRDRGAEQYF. Written as DNA, the CDR3 is TGTGCCTGGAGTGGCCGGGACAGGGGTGCCGAGCAGTACTTC.

J is TRBJ2-1 and V is TRBV5-1; 9 bases agree with TRBD1. Per germline, CDR1 SGHRS and CDR2 YFSETQ. The CDR3 runs 14 residues. V shed 0 bases, J shed 7 bases, and the junction held 2 bases outside the gene matches. CDR3 DNA: TGCGCCAGCAGCTTGGACAGGGGGCGTAATGAGCAGTTCTTC. This gives the protein CASSLDRGRNEQFF.

V is TRBV28 and J is TRBJ2-2; 9 nucleotides align to TRBD2. The CDR3 is 20 amino acids. V dropped 3 bases and J dropped 0; count of bases not matched to a gene: 14. The germline gives CDR1 MDHEN, CDR2 SYDVKM. CDR3 in DNA: TGTGCCAGCAGTTTCCTAGCGGGGAGTAACTTTATTGCGAACACCGGGGAGCTGTTTTTT. This gives the protein CASSFLAGSNFIANTGELFF.

V gene TRBV5-1 combines with J gene TRBJ1-1; 7 bases agree with TRBD1. The CDR3 runs 14 residues. Trimming removed 4 bases from V and 5 bases from J; junction bases left unmatched: 8. Germline values: CDR1 SGHRS, CDR2 YFSETQ. The CDR3 nucleotides are TGCGCCAGCAGCATATACAGGGGTGGGACTGAAGCTTTCTTT. It encodes CASSIYRGGTEAFF.

Written as DNA, the CDR3 is TGTGCCAGCAGCTCCCACGGACAGGGAAACTATGGCTACACCTTC. It codes for CASSSHGQGNYGYTF. The V and J genes are TRBV7-9 and TRBJ1-2, with TRBD1 matching 8 bases. The CDR3 runs 15 residues. Germline CDR1 is SEHNR and CDR2 is FQNEAQ (reference sequence). Trimming took 4 bases from V and 2 from J; bases not matched to a gene: 6.

This clone is a singleton in its sample. This chain uses TRBV29-1 with TRBJ2-3; D might be TRBD2 (6 bases). The CDR3 covers 14 residues. The germline gives CDR1 SQVTM, CDR2 ANQGSEA. V lost 3 bases and J lost 3, with 13 bases in between. The CDR3 region has the DNA TGCAGCGTTGAGGGCCACGGGGGAACAGATACGCAGTATTTT. Protein: CSVEGHGGTDTQYF.

This rearrangement joins TRBV2 to TRBJ2-1; TRBD2 matches at 10 bases. The length of the CDR3 is 15 residues. The V segment lost 6 bases and the J segment 3 bases; nucleotides outside the gene matches: 5. From germline, CDR1 is SNHLY and CDR2 FYNNEI. The CDR3 DNA reads TGTGCCAGCAGCACAGCGGGAGGGAACTACAATGAGCAGTTCTTC. This codes for CASSTAGGNYNEQFF.

CDR3 nucleotide sequence: TGTGCCAGTAGTATCGCTAGGCTACGCTCACCTGACAATGAGCAGTTCTTC. Amino acid sequence: CASSIARLRSPDNEQFF. V is TRBV19 and J is TRBJ2-1; D not certain. Germline V gene data show CDR1 as LNHDA and CDR2 as SQIVND (reference sequence). The CDR3 totals 17 residues. Trimming shortened V by 3 bases and J by 5 bases, and 20 bases separated the two germline ends. Drawing the rest from reference TRBV19 and TRBJ2-1, the complete variable domain is DGGITQSPKYLFRKEGQNVTLSCEQNLNHDAMYWYRQDPGQGLRLIYYSQIVNDFQKGDIAEGYSVSREKKESFPLTVTSAQKNPTAFYLCASSIARLRSPDNEQFFGPGTRLTVL.

This chain joins TRBV5-4 and TRBJ1-6; TRBD1 aligns across 9 bases. This CDR3 is built from 16 residues. V lost 0 bases, J lost 7 bases, and 5 bases stayed unmatched. Germline-derived CDR1 and CDR2 are SGHNT and YYREEE (reference sequence). Here the CDR3 DNA reads TGTGCCAGCAGCTTGGGCGGACAGGGGAGAAATTCACCCCTCCACTTT. Its translation is CASSLGGQGRNSPLHF.

This clone was seen only once. The V and J genes are TRBV7-2 and TRBJ2-2; possible D gene TRBD1, 6 bases. Trimming left V 3 bases short and J 1 base short, with 9 bases between. Germline V gene lookup returns CDR1 SGHTA and CDR2 FQGNSA. The CDR3 sequence is 15 residues long. This CDR3 is CASSFKQGNTGELFF. CDR3 coding DNA: TGTGCCAGCAGCTTTAAACAGGGGAACACCGGGGAGCTGTTTTTT.

This clone has a handful of counts. V and J are TRBV7-3 and TRBJ2-7; 7 bases are shared with TRBD1. The CDR3 loop spans 15 amino acids. Germline values: CDR1 SGHTA, CDR2 FQGTGA. With 3 bases clipped from V and 7 bases from J, the junction kept 12 bases outside the gene matches. The DNA for the CDR3 is TGTGCCAGCAGCTTGACAGGGTCTGAGCCGGGAGAGCAGTACTTC. Protein sequence: CASSLTGSEPGEQYF.

This clone was seen a few times. The chain couples TRBV27 to TRBJ2-3; TRBD2 matches 7 bases. The V gene end was trimmed by 6 bases and the J gene end by 5 bases; junction bases not matched to a gene: 11. The CDR3 totals 15 residues. Germline CDR1 reads MNHEY; CDR2 reads SMNVEV (reference sequence). This CDR3 is CASRWSREGGDTQYF. The CDR3 nucleotides are TGTGCCAGCAGATGGTCGAGGGAGGGTGGAGATACGCAGTATTTT.

The chain combines TRBV5-6 with TRBJ1-2, with 8 positions matching TRBD1. CDR1 SGHDT and CDR2 YYEEEE come from the germline V gene. CDR3 length: 17 amino acids. The J segment lost 3 bases and the V segment lost 0 bases, leaving 10 bases of the junction unmatched. The CDR3 protein is CASSLAPRDRRDYGYTF. CDR3 in DNA: TGTGCCAGCAGCTTGGCCCCCCGGGACAGGCGGGACTATGGCTACACCTTC.

The rearrangement uses TRBV5-6 and TRBJ2-2, with 11 bases identical to TRBD1. The germline V gene encodes CDR1 SGHDT and CDR2 YYEEEE. The junction had 1 base not matched to a gene; V was cut back by 0 bases and J by 9 bases. This CDR3 region has 14 residues. The CDR3 nucleotides read TGTGCCAGCAGCTTGGGGACAGGGGGCAGGGAGCTGTTTTTT. Its protein product is CASSLGTGGRELFF.

The chain has TRBV4-3 and TRBJ2-1, with a possible D match to TRBD2 (6 bases). The CDR3 contains 16 residues. V gave up 0 bases and J gave up 4 bases, with 13 bases separating them. CDR1 is LGHNA, CDR2 YSLEER, per germline. DNA of the CDR3: TGCGCCAGCAGCCAAGATCCGCCGGAGGGGTACAATGAGCAGTTCTTC. The encoded protein is CASSQDPPEGYNEQFF.